This TCR beta chain was sequenced during a study of a mutant IDH1 vaccine in newly diagnosed glioma. Method: immunoSEQ multiplex PCR; TCRdb's copy keeps in-frame clones and lacks some. Here the sample spans approximately 40,000 clones, roughly 84% being singletons. This clone was seen just once. What it binds is unknown. Time point indicated: week 11, during vaccination. Every single dose of the vaccine, 300 ug of mutant IDH1 20-mer peptide, came with topical imiquimod. Trimming cost V 1 base and J 8 bases; bases outside gene matches: 5. Per the germline V gene, CDR1 is SGHRS and CDR2 is YFSETQ. The CDR3 sequence is 14 residues long.

The chain recombines TRBV5-1 with TRBJ2-1; 8 nucleotides line up with TRBD1. This sequence originates from a man in his forties or fifties with glioma. This sample comprised PBMCs, obtained from a glioma patient whose treatment included an IDH1 peptide vaccine. CDR3 DNA: TGCGCCAGCAGCTTGACCAGGGGGCACGATGAGCAGTTCTTC. Protein product: CASSLTRGHDEQFF.